These T cell receptor beta chains were read from a single sample in a study of blood T cell repertoires in COVID-19. Measured with immunoSEQ multiplex PCR; TCRdb has only the in-frame clones, and not every one. The table shows a few hundred thousand clones, with under 90% occurring only once. The specimen was PBMCs or T cells enriched from blood (not recorded which). These receptor sequences come from a young man who had recovered from COVID-19. Both conserved end residues are part of each CDR3. The order of the fields is J gene, clone size, V gene, D gene, CDR3 protein, CDR3 DNA. D genes are given only for firm matches. Expanded clones are given a class, and other clones once, few, many or no size at all.

TRBJ1-2 . TRBV20-1 . CSASWAAYGYTF TGCAGTGCTAGTTGGGCAGCTTATGGCTACACCTTC
TRBJ2-5 . TRBV5-4 . CASSPVGGRETQYF TGTGCCAGCAGCCCGGTGGGGGGGCGGGAGACCCAGTACTTC
TRBJ2-7 once TRBV6-4 . CAEVVGGHYEQYF TGTGCCGAGGTGGTGGGGGGGCACTACGAGCAGTACTTC
TRBJ2-2 . TRBV7-6 . CASSFLIGELFF TGTGCCAGCAGCTTTTTAATCGGGGAGCTGTTTTTT
TRBJ1-1 many TRBV18 . CASSAARDREAFF TGTGCCAGCTCAGCGGCACGGGATCGTGAAGCTTTCTTT
TRBJ1-2 . TRBV10-3 TRBD1 CAISDFRDRGQGGYTF TGTGCCATCAGCGACTTCCGGGACAGGGGGCAAGGAGGCTACACCTTC
TRBJ2-7 . TRBV7-8 . CASSLAGAGYEQYF TGTGCCAGCAGCTTAGCGGGGGCCGGGTACGAGCAGTACTTC
TRBJ2-5 . TRBV5-1 . CASGSQVVETQYF TGCGCCAGCGGATCTCAGGTTGTCGAGACCCAGTACTTC
TRBJ1-5 . TRBV30 TRBD1 CAWSARTGLQHF TGTGCCTGGAGTGCCAGGACAGGGCTCCAGCATTTT
TRBJ2-5 . TRBV18 . CASSVTEYQETQYF TGTGCCAGCTCAGTCACGGAGTACCAAGAGACCCAGTACTTC
TRBJ1-4 . TRBV7-2 TRBD1 CASSLGDRAANEKLFF TGTGCCAGCAGCTTAGGGGACAGGGCGGCTAATGAAAAACTGTTTTTT
TRBJ1-2 . TRBV4-2 . CASSQETGVNYGYTF TGTGCCAGCAGCCAAGAAACCGGGGTGAACTATGGCTACACCTTC
TRBJ1-4 . TRBV28 TRBD1 CASSHQGGQGIGEKLFF TGTGCCAGCAGTCACCAAGGGGGACAGGGTATAGGGGAAAAACTGTTTTTT
TRBJ1-2 once TRBV5-3 TRBD1 CARSWDRGDGYTF TGTGCCAGAAGTTGGGACAGGGGGGATGGCTACACCTTC
TRBJ2-7 . TRBV21-1 . CASSKAGPGTGSYEQYF TGTGCCAGCAGCAAAGCTGGACCCGGGACAGGGTCCTACGAGCAGTACTTC
TRBJ2-5 few TRBV11-2 TRBD2 CASSLGLGTGGETQYF TGTGCCAGCAGCTTAGGATTGGGGACCGGGGGGGAGACCCAGTACTTC
TRBJ2-1 . TRBV5-1 TRBD2 CASSYDPGLAGNEQFF TGCGCCAGCAGCTATGATCCGGGACTAGCGGGCAATGAGCAGTTCTTC
TRBJ1-1 . TRBV12-3/TRBV12-4 . CASSPAWGREAFF TGTGCCAGCAGTCCCGCCTGGGGCAGGGAAGCTTTCTTT
TRBJ1-5 . TRBV2 TRBD1 CASTRGQGTEQPQHF TGTGCCAGCACACGGGGACAGGGGACGGAACAGCCCCAGCATTTT
TRBJ2-4 . TRBV4-1 TRBD1 CASSQARGTGAGKNIQYF TGCGCCAGCAGCCAAGCAAGAGGGACAGGGGCGGGCAAAAACATTCAGTACTTC
TRBJ2-5 . TRBV28 TRBD1 CASSGDRMYQETQYF TGTGCCAGCAGTGGGGACAGGATGTACCAAGAGACCCAGTACTTC
TRBJ1-6 once TRBV18 . CASSPTGSTFASNSPLHF TGTGCCAGCTCACCAACAGGCTCGACCTTCGCTTCTAATTCACCCCTCCACTTT
TRBJ1-2 once TRBV5-6 . CASSLVRRNYGYTF TGTGCCAGCAGCTTGGTACGTCGGAACTATGGCTACACCTTC
TRBJ1-2 . TRBV6-6 TRBD1 CASRGQLNYGYTF TGTGCCAGCAGGGGACAGCTTAACTATGGCTACACCTTC
TRBJ1-2 . TRBV12-3/TRBV12-4 . CASSGGGGGYTF TGTGCCAGCAGTGGGGGCGGTGGAGGCTACACCTTC
TRBJ2-7 . TRBV7-8 TRBD2 CASSYGLAATYEQYF TGTGCCAGCAGCTACGGACTAGCGGCTACCTACGAGCAGTACTTC
TRBJ2-1 once TRBV10-1 TRBD2 CASSESRGGYYNEQFF TGCGCCAGCAGTGAGTCACGGGGGGGGTACTACAATGAGCAGTTCTTC
TRBJ2-7 . TRBV7-2 . CASSLDRIYEQYF TGTGCCAGCAGCCTTGACAGGATCTACGAGCAGTACTTC
TRBJ1-5 few TRBV7-9 . CASSLGPGFNQPQHF TGTGCCAGCAGCTTAGGACCCGGGTTCAATCAGCCCCAGCATTTT
TRBJ2-2 . TRBV2 TRBD1 CASTAQGAVGELFF TGTGCCAGCACGGCGCAGGGGGCCGTCGGGGAGCTGTTTTTT
TRBJ1-5 . TRBV11-2 . CASSFPGQGYSNQPQHF TGTGCCAGCAGCTTCCCCGGGCAGGGCTATAGCAATCAGCCCCAGCATTTT
TRBJ1-1 . TRBV19 . CASSHLGGLDEAFF TGTGCCAGTAGTCACCTGGGGGGGCTTGATGAAGCTTTCTTT
TRBJ2-7 . TRBV16 . CASSQSSLYEQYF TGTGCCAGCAGCCAATCAAGCCTCTACGAGCAGTACTTC
TRBJ2-3 . TRBV6-5 TRBD2 CASSYSRTSGGHTQYF TGTGCCAGCAGTTACTCGCGGACTAGCGGGGGCCATACGCAGTATTTT
TRBJ1-2 . TRBV19 . CASSKAPPKSNYGYTF TGTGCCAGTAGTAAAGCCCCCCCAAAGTCTAACTATGGCTACACCTTC
TRBJ2-2 . TRBV5-8 TRBD1 CASNLGQGVNTGELFF TGTGCCAGCAACCTGGGGCAGGGGGTCAACACCGGGGAGCTGTTTTTT
TRBJ2-1 once TRBV5-1 . CASSLGSNEQFF TGCGCCAGCAGCTTGGGGAGTAATGAGCAGTTCTTC
TRBJ1-4 . TRBV7-9 . CASRRNRERGGEKLFF TGTGCCAGCAGACGGAACAGGGAGAGGGGGGGTGAAAAACTGTTTTTT
TRBJ1-5 once TRBV23-1 . CASSQSPGCSNQPQHF TGCGCCAGCAGTCAATCACCGGGGTGCAGTAATCAGCCCCAGCATTTT
TRBJ1-2 once TRBV19 TRBD1 CASSNRGINGYTF TGTGCCAGTAGTAACAGGGGAATAAATGGCTACACCTTC